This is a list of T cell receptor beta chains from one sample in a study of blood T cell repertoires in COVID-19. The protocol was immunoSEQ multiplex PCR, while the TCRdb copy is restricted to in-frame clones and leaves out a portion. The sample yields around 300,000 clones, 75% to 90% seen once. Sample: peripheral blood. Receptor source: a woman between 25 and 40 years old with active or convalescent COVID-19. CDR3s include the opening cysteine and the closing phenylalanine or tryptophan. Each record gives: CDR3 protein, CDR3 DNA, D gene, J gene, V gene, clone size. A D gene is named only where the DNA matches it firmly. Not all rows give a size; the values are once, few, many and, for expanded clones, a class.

cdr3_aa: CASSIGGGPYNEQFF
cdr3_nt: TGTGCCAGCAGTATTGGGGGGGGCCCCTACAATGAGCAGTTCTTC
d_call: -
j_call: TRBJ2-1
v_call: TRBV5-6
clone_size: -

cdr3_aa: CASNGDRRSYGYTF
cdr3_nt: TGTGCCAGCAACGGGGACAGAAGAAGCTATGGCTACACCTTC
d_call: TRBD1
j_call: TRBJ1-2
v_call: TRBV28
clone_size: few

cdr3_aa: CASSRDRSGNTIYF
cdr3_nt: TGTGCCAGCAGCCGGGACAGATCTGGAAACACCATATATTTT
d_call: TRBD1
j_call: TRBJ1-3
v_call: TRBV3-1/TRBV3-2
clone_size: -

cdr3_aa: CASSARTPNTQYF
cdr3_nt: TGTGCCAGCAGTGCGAGGACACCTAATACGCAGTATTTT
d_call: -
j_call: TRBJ2-3
v_call: TRBV6-2/TRBV6-3
clone_size: -

cdr3_aa: CASSPYSGTNTGELFF
cdr3_nt: TGTGCCAGCAGCCCCTATAGCGGGACGAACACCGGGGAGCTGTTTTTT
d_call: TRBD2
j_call: TRBJ2-2
v_call: TRBV11-3
clone_size: -

cdr3_aa: CASSSGGARRNTEAFF
cdr3_nt: TGTGCCAGCAGCTCGGGGGGGGCGAGGAGGAACACTGAAGCTTTCTTT
d_call: -
j_call: TRBJ1-1
v_call: TRBV25-1
clone_size: -

cdr3_aa: CASSIGAGETQYF
cdr3_nt: TGTGCCAGTAGTATAGGAGCGGGGGAGACCCAGTACTTC
d_call: TRBD2
j_call: TRBJ2-5
v_call: TRBV19
clone_size: -

cdr3_aa: CASRHINQPQHF
cdr3_nt: TGTGCCAGCAGGCACATCAATCAGCCCCAGCATTTT
d_call: -
j_call: TRBJ1-5
v_call: TRBV6-5
clone_size: few

cdr3_aa: CAWSDFPGTYSLSSGNTIYF
cdr3_nt: TGTGCCTGGAGTGATTTCCCCGGGACTTATTCATTATCCTCTGGAAACACCATATATTTT
d_call: -
j_call: TRBJ1-3
v_call: TRBV30
clone_size: -

cdr3_aa: CASQVLAGANTGELFF
cdr3_nt: TGTGCCAGTCAAGTATTGGCGGGCGCGAACACCGGGGAGCTGTTTTTT
d_call: -
j_call: TRBJ2-2
v_call: TRBV19
clone_size: -

cdr3_aa: CASSEGTVYEQYF
cdr3_nt: TGTGCCAGCAGTGAAGGGACAGTCTACGAGCAGTACTTC
d_call: TRBD1
j_call: TRBJ2-7
v_call: TRBV12-3/TRBV12-4
clone_size: -

cdr3_aa: CASSLQTGGVFYEQYF
cdr3_nt: TGTGCCAGCTCACTACAAACAGGGGGAGTTTTCTACGAGCAGTACTTC
d_call: TRBD1
j_call: TRBJ2-7
v_call: TRBV18
clone_size: -

cdr3_aa: CASSQAGGANYGYTF
cdr3_nt: TGCGCCAGCAGCCAAGCAGGGGGAGCTAACTATGGCTACACCTTC
d_call: TRBD1
j_call: TRBJ1-2
v_call: TRBV4-1
clone_size: -

cdr3_aa: CASRVADTVRPQHF
cdr3_nt: TGTGCCAGCAGAGTTGCGGACACGGTCAGGCCCCAGCATTTT
d_call: -
j_call: TRBJ1-5
v_call: TRBV2
clone_size: few

cdr3_aa: CASSIQTSLDTQYF
cdr3_nt: TGTGCCAGCAGCATCCAAACTTCATTAGATACGCAGTATTTT
d_call: -
j_call: TRBJ2-3
v_call: TRBV7-2
clone_size: few

cdr3_aa: CASSSLGGPGNTIYF
cdr3_nt: TGTGCCAGCAGTTCGTTAGGGGGCCCTGGAAACACCATATATTTT
d_call: TRBD1
j_call: TRBJ1-3
v_call: TRBV28
clone_size: -

cdr3_aa: CASSFGLAGAPADTQYF
cdr3_nt: TGTGCCAGCAGCTTCGGACTAGCGGGGGCCCCGGCAGATACGCAGTATTTT
d_call: TRBD2
j_call: TRBJ2-3
v_call: TRBV5-4
clone_size: -

cdr3_aa: CASSQGQGVRGNSPLHF
cdr3_nt: TGCGCCAGCAGCCAAGGACAGGGAGTTAGAGGGAATTCACCCCTCCACTTT
d_call: TRBD1
j_call: TRBJ1-6
v_call: TRBV4-3
clone_size: -

cdr3_aa: CASRAQGTLYSPLHF
cdr3_nt: TGTGCCAGCAGGGCCCAGGGCACCTTATATTCACCCCTCCACTTT
d_call: -
j_call: TRBJ1-6
v_call: TRBV2
clone_size: few

cdr3_aa: CASSPGINYGYTF
cdr3_nt: TGTGCCAGCAGTCCCGGGATTAACTATGGCTACACCTTC
d_call: -
j_call: TRBJ1-2
v_call: TRBV12-3/TRBV12-4
clone_size: few

cdr3_aa: CASSLRLAQETQYF
cdr3_nt: TGTGCCAGCAGCCTTCGACTAGCTCAAGAGACCCAGTACTTC
d_call: TRBD2
j_call: TRBJ2-5
v_call: TRBV3-1/TRBV3-2
clone_size: -

cdr3_aa: CASSPPPGGAITQYF
cdr3_nt: TGTGCCAGCAGTCCCCCGCCCGGGGGGGCGATTACGCAGTATTTT
d_call: TRBD2
j_call: TRBJ2-3
v_call: TRBV6-2/TRBV6-3
clone_size: -

cdr3_aa: CASTKPGLTSTDTQYF
cdr3_nt: TGCGCCAGCACCAAACCGGGACTAACTAGCACAGATACGCAGTATTTT
d_call: TRBD2
j_call: TRBJ2-3
v_call: TRBV5-1
clone_size: -